This T cell receptor beta chain was sequenced in a study of T cell responses to AZD1222 COVID-19 vaccine. Germline CDR1 is MNHNY and CDR2 is SVGAGI (reference sequence). CDR3 length: 14 amino acids. Trimming stripped 2 bases from V and 4 bases from J, with 11 bases between. This table comes from immunoSEQ multiplex PCR, and its TCRdb copy is limited to in-frame clones, with some not included. The repertoire consists of 95,000 to 100,000 clones, with 85% to 95% occurring once and the leading ten covering about 13%. The V call is TRBV6-6, the J call TRBJ1-2; D perhaps matches TRBD1 (6 bases). The receptor's source is an adult in good health. Specimen: peripheral blood, collected on day 0 of AZD1222 vaccination. CDR3 in DNA: TGTGCCAGCAGTTACGACGGGGGGCTCTATGGCTACACCTTC. Its protein is CASSYDGGLYGYTF.